This T cell receptor beta chain is drawn from a study of blood T cell repertoires in COVID-19. About the research overall: COVID-19 samples collected from the United States, Italy and Spain covered acute and convalescent phases.

Clones were read by immunoSEQ multiplex PCR, and TCRdb kept only the in-frame ones, dropping some. The sample holds over 85,000 clones, around nine tenths seen once. Germline loops: CDR1 MDHEN, CDR2 SYDVKM. V was clipped by 6 bases and J by 1 base, with 18 bases between them. The CDR3 spans 16 residues. The specimen sequenced was peripheral blood. The origin of this receptor is a human donor in a cohort sampled during active COVID-19. The V gene is TRBV28, the J gene TRBJ1-2; D perhaps matches TRBD1 (6 bases). The CDR3 sequence is CASSRTDRNLNYGYTF. CDR3 nucleotide sequence: TGTGCCAGCAGCCGAACAGACAGGAACCTTAACTATGGCTACACCTTC.